The rows below give T cell receptor beta chains drawn from one sample of a study of blood T cell repertoires in COVID-19. Profiled with immunoSEQ multiplex PCR; TCRdb holds only in-frame clones, not every one. The table shows about 110,000 clones, with roughly four fifths occurring only once. Material for sequencing was peripheral blood. These receptors all stem from a woman aged 60 to 75 with acute or convalescent COVID-19. CDR3s include the opening cysteine and the closing phenylalanine or tryptophan. Each record gives: V gene, D gene, J gene, CDR3 protein. The D gene is left open where the match is weak.

v_call: TRBV5-4; d_call: TRBD1; j_call: TRBJ1-6; cdr3_aa: CASSLGGTGGNSPLHF
v_call: TRBV7-5; d_call: -; j_call: TRBJ1-1; cdr3_aa: CARSPRDRATFF
v_call: TRBV19; d_call: TRBD2; j_call: TRBJ2-4; cdr3_aa: CASSPGTSEDIQYF
v_call: TRBV4-3; d_call: -; j_call: TRBJ1-4; cdr3_aa: CASSQVKGVEEKLFF
v_call: TRBV30; d_call: -; j_call: TRBJ1-1; cdr3_aa: CAWSGGGPEAFF
v_call: TRBV5-1; d_call: TRBD1; j_call: TRBJ1-3; cdr3_aa: CASSAQGAGNTIYF
v_call: TRBV7-9; d_call: -; j_call: TRBJ2-7; cdr3_aa: CASSLSPFRDIRSYEQYF
v_call: TRBV7-2; d_call: -; j_call: TRBJ1-2; cdr3_aa: CASSSRGQNYGYTF
v_call: TRBV3-1/TRBV3-2; d_call: TRBD1; j_call: TRBJ1-2; cdr3_aa: CASSQQGQGAGGYTF
v_call: TRBV15; d_call: TRBD1; j_call: TRBJ1-5; cdr3_aa: CATSRDGTEVNQPQHF
v_call: TRBV15; d_call: TRBD1; j_call: TRBJ1-5; cdr3_aa: CATSRTGTGGQPQHF
v_call: TRBV5-6; d_call: TRBD2; j_call: TRBJ2-7; cdr3_aa: CASSSGLAATYEQYF
v_call: TRBV3-1/TRBV3-2; d_call: TRBD1; j_call: TRBJ2-7; cdr3_aa: CASRGTDESYEQYF
v_call: TRBV7-3; d_call: -; j_call: TRBJ1-3; cdr3_aa: CASSSNLTQNTIYF
v_call: TRBV15; d_call: TRBD2; j_call: TRBJ2-5; cdr3_aa: CATSSPGASGGARQETQYF
v_call: TRBV4-2; d_call: TRBD2; j_call: TRBJ2-1; cdr3_aa: CASSQDLLAGGGEQFF